What follows are 28 T cell receptor beta chains derived from one specimen sequenced in a study of tumor-infiltrating lymphocytes in primary liver carcinoma (dated by TCRdb to between 2016 and 2019). The instrument given in TCRdb is Illumina HiSeq 2500. Starting from roughly 540 ng total RNA, TCRbeta-specific cDNA was produced by reverse transcription with a constant-region primer and ProtoScript II reverse transcriptase. The TCRbeta libraries were prepared through three rounds of nested multiplex PCR following a slightly modified ARM-PCR procedure. The first two PCR rounds used multiplex TRBV1-TRBV30 forward primers with a Cbeta reverse primer, each for 10 cycles. The public reads were quality trimmed at Q25 with fastp and then assembled into clones with MiXCR by TCRdb, keeping productive beta chains. Records with the same CDR3 protein are collapsed into one entry carrying the most frequent genes and DNA. The sample contains under 200,000 distinct CDR3 sequences, almost 65% of them found a single time. The ten largest account for roughly 7% of the sample.

Blood RNA was extracted from unsorted whole blood using TRIzol reagent, and germline DNA was obtained with the DNeasy Blood & Tissue kit. The sequencing sample was made of peripheral blood. The source is a woman aged 55-75 years with primary liver carcinoma and hepatitis B virus infection.

V is TRBV5-1 and J is TRBJ2-2; 7 nucleotides match TRBD1. From germline, CDR1 is SGHRS and CDR2 YFSETQ. The CDR3 loop spans 16 amino acids. V lost 3 bases and J lost 4; bases outside the gene matches: 9. CDR3 region: CASSWRQGSATGELFF. The DNA of the CDR3 is TGCGCCAGCAGCTGGCGACAGGGTAGCGCCACCGGGGAGCTGTTTTTT.

This clonotype came up once. V is TRBV28 and J is TRBJ2-7, with a tentative D call TRBD2 (5 bases). V lost 6 bases and J 6 bases, leaving 18 bases between the germline ends. Germline CDR1 is MDHEN and CDR2 is SYDVKM. This CDR3 contains 14 residues. Here the CDR3 reads CASSNVGGYSEQYF. The CDR3 nucleotides are TGTGCCAGCAGCAACGTCGGAGGTTATAGCGAGCAGTACTTC.

A note on this clonotype: Compared with germline, one end of the junction differs, possibly owing to a read error. The chain is built from TRBV12-3 or TRBV12-4 and TRBJ2-7; TRBD2 matches 9 bases. This CDR3 contains 17 residues. This CDR3 is CASSPWKAGGRHYEHYF. CDR3 coding DNA: TGTGCCAGTAGCCCATGGAAGGCGGGAGGGCGTCACTACGAGCACTACTTC.

This clonotype came up once. This may come from a read error, since a much larger clone is one base off. This rearrangement joins TRBV6-6 to TRBJ1-2, with TRBD1 matching over 7 bases. CDR1 is MNHNY, CDR2 SVGAGI, per germline (reference sequence). The CDR3 spans 13 residues. The CDR3 loop reads CANSYSTGHGYTF. The DNA of the CDR3 is TGTGCCAACAGTTACTCGACAGGGCATGGCTACACCTTC.

Regarding this clonotype: A read error may explain this, as a much larger clone is one base away. The V gene is TRBV6-5, the J gene TRBJ2-1, with 8 nucleotides matching TRBD1. The CDR3 runs 16 residues. The germline V gene encodes CDR1 MNHEY and CDR2 SVGAGI. The CDR3 DNA reads TGTGCCAGCAATTACCCCGGACAGGGAGGATACAATGAGCAGTTCTTC. It specifies CASNYPGQGGYNEQFF.

There are a few counts of this clonotype. One end of the junction fails to match germline, which may point to a read error. V is TRBV4-2 and J is TRBJ2-7; 14 nucleotides line up with TRBD2. Germline CDR1 reads LGHNA; CDR2 reads YNFKEQ. The CDR3 length is 16 residues. In nucleotides, the CDR3 is TGTGCCAACAGCCAAGGGACTAGCGGGAGAGGGAGCGAACAGTACTTC. Encoded protein: CANSQGTSGRGSEQYF.

As concerns this clonotype: One end of the junction fails to match germline, which may point to a read error. CDR3 nucleotides: TGTGCCAGCAGCCGCACTTGGACAGTCACAAATACGCAGTATTTT. This sequence encodes CASSRTWTVTNTQYF. The chain joins TRBV11-2 to TRBJ2-3; tentative D call: TRBD1 (6 bases). Germline V gene data show CDR1 as SGHAT and CDR2 as FQNNGV. The CDR3 is 15 residues long.

The sample holds many counts of this clonotype. This chain uses TRBV5-4 with TRBJ2-5; D is unclear. The length of the CDR3 is 13 residues. The V end lost 4 bases, the J end lost 2 bases, and 9 bases lay between the germline ends. Germline CDR1 SGHNT, CDR2 YYREEE (reference sequence). The CDR3 bases are TGTGCCAGCAGCCCCACCCCACAAGAGACCCAGTACTTC. It specifies CASSPTPQETQYF. The full variable domain, completed using reference TRBV5-4 and TRBJ2-5, is ETGVTQSPTHLIKTRGQQVTLRCSSQSGHNTVSWYQQALGQGPQFIFQYYREEENGRGNFPPRFSGLQFPNYSSELNVNALELDDSALYLCASSPTPQETQYFGPGTRLLVL.

In this sample, this clonotype is medium-sized. The chain uses TRBV11-2 and TRBJ2-3; 9 bases fit TRBD1. Germline V gene data show CDR1 as SGHAT and CDR2 as FQNNGV. The CDR3 extends over 14 amino acids. The ends lost 5 bases at V and 6 bases at J; junction bases unmatched: 6. The CDR3 coding sequence is TGTGCCAGCAGCGCACGACAGGGGGGGGATACGCAGTATTTT. This codes for CASSARQGGDTQYF.

A remark on this clonotype: This may be a read error, as it is one base from a much larger clone. The CDR3 DNA reads TGTGTCAGCAGTCCCCGACACGGCGTGGGGGAGACCCAGTACTTC. Protein: CVSSPRHGVGETQYF. The chain is built from TRBV28 and TRBJ2-5, with D uncertain. CDR1 is MDHEN and CDR2 is SYDVKM in the germline V gene. The CDR3 is 15 amino acids.

V usage is TRBV5-1 and J usage is TRBJ2-5; 13 bases are a match to TRBD2. The V and J ends lost 2 bases and 1 base, in that order; junction bases with no gene match: 2. The CDR3 extends over 16 amino acids. Germline V gene lookup returns CDR1 SGHRS and CDR2 YFSETQ. DNA for the CDR3: TGCGCCAGCAGCTTTGGACTAGCGGGAGCCCAAGAGACCCAGTACTTC. This gives the protein CASSFGLAGAQETQYF. The whole variable domain, remainder taken from reference TRBV5-1 and TRBJ2-5, is KAGVTQTPRYLIKTRGQQVTLSCSPISGHRSVSWYQQTPGQGLQFLFEYFSETQRNKGNFPGRFSGRQFSNSRSEMNVSTLELGDSALYLCASSFGLAGAQETQYFGPGTRLLVL.

There are a few counts of this clonotype. One junction end does not reproduce the germline sequence, and a read error may be involved. This chain links TRBV28 with TRBJ1-2, with TRBD1 matching 7 bases. Per germline, CDR1 MDHEN and CDR2 SYDVKM. This CDR3 contains 15 residues. For the CDR3, the DNA is TGTGCCAGCAGTTTCCCCGGGACAGCCACCTATGGCTATACCTTC. Its translation is CASSFPGTATYGYTF.

Note on this clonotype: A clone one base away is much larger, so this may be a read error. The chain is built from TRBV4-1 and TRBJ1-2, with D unclear. Trimming cost V 3 bases and J 10 bases, with 18 bases left between them. Germline V gene data show CDR1 as MGHRA and CDR2 as YSYEKL. This CDR3 has 14 amino acids. The CDR3 loop is CASSQLKEGHVYTF. In DNA form, the CDR3 reads TGCGCCAGCAGCCAGTTGAAGGAGGGTCATGTCTACACCTTC.

The chain has TRBV25-1 and TRBJ2-7, with 9 bases that match TRBD2. The CDR3 runs 18 residues. Losses at the gene ends were 1 base for V and 3 bases for J; bases not matched to a gene: 13. Germline V gene sequence: CDR1 MGHDK, CDR2 SYGVNS. For the CDR3, the DNA is TGTGCCAGCAGTGAATTTGGGAGGGCTAGCGGGACCAACTACGAGCAGTACTTC. Translated: CASSEFGRASGTNYEQYF.

As regards this clonotype: Being one base from a much bigger clone, this may be a read error. This chain joins TRBV6-1 and TRBJ1-1, with unresolved D. This CDR3 is 10 amino acids long. Trimming left V 6 bases short and J 7 bases short, with 6 bases between. Germline V gene lookup returns CDR1 MNHNS and CDR2 SASEGT. The CDR3 DNA reads as TGTGCCAGCAGGTACATTGAAGCTTTCTTT. Its protein product is CASRYIEAFF.

This clonotype has a handful of counts. Being one base from a much bigger clone, this may be a read error. The chain uses TRBV29-1 and TRBJ1-3; no clear D. Germline values: CDR1 SQVTM, CDR2 ANQGSEA. The CDR3 is made up of 12 amino acids. This CDR3 reads CSASGVGSTIYF. In DNA form, the CDR3 reads TGCAGCGCCAGTGGGGTCGGAAGCACCATATATTTT.

This clonotype has just a few counts. This chain connects TRBV5-1 to TRBJ1-2; tentative D call: TRBD1 (6 bases). Germline CDR1 SGHRS, CDR2 YFSETQ. CDR3 length: 15 amino acids. The ends were cut back, 0 bases at V and 2 bases at J, with 11 bases in the middle. The CDR3 spells CASSLAAGENYGYTF. Written as DNA, the CDR3 is TGCGCCAGCAGCTTGGCGGCAGGGGAGAACTATGGCTACACCTTC.

Of note for this clonotype: A much larger clone differs from this one at a single base, so this may be a read error. This chain uses TRBV12-3 or TRBV12-4 with TRBJ2-1; D perhaps matches TRBD2 (5 bases). Between the trimmed V and J ends, which lost 8 bases and 0 bases, there was a span of 17 bases. This CDR3 region has 16 residues. In nucleotides, the CDR3 is TGTGCCAGCCTCTCCAGAGATGAGGGCTCCTACAATGAGCAGTTCTTC. Amino acids: CASLSRDEGSYNEQFF.

About this clonotype itself: A much larger clone lies one base from this, so it may be a read error. The rearrangement links TRBV5-6 to TRBJ2-1, with D possibly matching TRBD2 (6 bases). The CDR3 sequence is 15 residues long. In germline, CDR1 is SGHDT, CDR2 YYEEEE. CDR3 DNA: TGTGCCAGCAGCCGCTTGCGGGACCCATACAAAGAGCAGTTCTTC. It specifies CASSRLRDPYKEQFF.

This clonotype was observed a few times. The rearrangement joins TRBV28 to TRBJ2-7; tentatively, D is TRBD2 (5 bases). The germline CDR1 and CDR2 sequences are MDHEN and SYDVKM. The CDR3 loop spans 12 amino acids. The V and J ends lost 3 bases and 2 bases respectively, with 5 bases between them. The CDR3 DNA reads as TGTGCCAGCAGTTTCGGGGCCTACGAGCAGTACTTC. This translates into CASSFGAYEQYF. Together with reference TRBV28 and TRBJ2-7, the CDR3 gives the full variable domain: DVKVTQSSRYLVKRTGEKVFLECVQDMDHENMFWYRQDPGLGLRLIYFSYDVKMKEKGDIPEGYSVSREKKERFSLILESASTNQTSMYLCASSFGAYEQYFGPGTRLTVT.

Comment on this clonotype: Relative to the germline gene, one junction end is altered; a read error may explain this. The chain uses TRBV7-8 and TRBJ1-1, with D perhaps matching TRBD1 (6 bases). Germline V gives CDR1 SGHVS, CDR2 FQNEAQ. The CDR3 runs to 15 residues. CDR3 sequence reads: CASSLAGGKNNEAFF. CDR3 coding DNA: TGTGCCAGCAGCTTAGCCGGGGGCAAGAACAATGAAGCTTTCTTT.

A word on this clonotype: Germline is not matched at one junction end, which may reflect a read error. The gene calls are TRBV29-1 and TRBJ1-5; perhaps TRBD1 as D (5 bases). CDR3 length equals 13 residues. From germline, CDR1 is SQVTM and CDR2 ANQGSEA. CDR3 residues: CSIEEQGGQPQHF. The DNA of the CDR3 is TGCAGCATTGAGGAGCAGGGCGGTCAGCCCCAGCATTTC.

Concerning this clonotype itself: Germline and junction disagree at one end, which may indicate a read error. This rearrangement joins TRBV4-2 to TRBJ2-1; 7 bases are a match to TRBD2. The CDR3 length is 16 residues. Germline lookup yields CDR1 LGHNA and CDR2 YNFKEQ. The CDR3 sequence is CVSRLQRGRAGDEQFF. The CDR3 region has the DNA TGTGTCAGCAGACTTCAAAGAGGGAGGGCCGGAGATGAGCAGTTCTTC.

With regard to this clonotype: The conserved phenylalanine or tryptophan normally closing the CDR3 is absent here, so this likely arose from a read error. The chain has TRBV28 and TRBJ2-5, with D hard to call. V was trimmed by 1 base and J by 5 bases, leaving 8 bases between them. The V gene's germline CDR1 is MDHEN and CDR2 SYDVKM. The CDR3 runs 13 residues. CDR3 sequence: CASSLSGVETQYS. The CDR3 region has the DNA TGTGCCAGCAGTTTATCCGGTGTTGAGACCCAGTACTCC.

There are many counts of this clonotype. CDR3 residues: CASSPPLGGNEQFF. In DNA, the CDR3 is TGTGCCAGCAGTCCACCCCTGGGTGGCAATGAGCAGTTCTTC. The rearrangement joins TRBV28 to TRBJ2-1; D uncertain. Germline values: CDR1 MDHEN, CDR2 SYDVKM. This CDR3 region has 14 residues. Trimming took 5 bases from V and 6 from J, leaving 14 bases between them.

The chain is built from TRBV12-3 or TRBV12-4 and TRBJ2-1; TRBD1 agrees at 9 bases. The trim removed 1 base at V and 15 bases at J, leaving 10 bases unmatched. The CDR3 is 14 amino acids. The CDR3 here is CASSLGTGVDKRFF. Written as DNA, the CDR3 is TGTGCCAGCAGTTTAGGGACAGGGGTTGATAAGCGGTTCTTC.

In regard to this clonotype: A clone one base away is much larger, so this may be a read error. The V gene is TRBV5-5, the J gene TRBJ2-5; D not certain. The CDR3 has 14 residues. Germline CDR1 and CDR2: SGHKS and YYEKEE (reference sequence). CDR3 nucleotide sequence: TGTGCCACCAGCCCCTCCCGGGCCCAAGAGACCCAGTACTTC. Amino acids: CATSPSRAQETQYF.

Concerning this clonotype itself: A much larger clone differs from this one at a single base, so this may be a read error. The gene calls are TRBV11-1 and TRBJ2-1, with 8 bases that match TRBD2. Germline V gene lookup returns CDR1 SGHAT and CDR2 FQDESV (reference sequence). The CDR3 is 17 amino acids. J lost 4 bases, V lost 7 bases, and 15 bases had no gene match. The CDR3: CASILGTRRPLYNEQFF. CDR3 sequence (DNA): TGTGCCAGCATACTCGGGACTAGACGTCCCTTATACAATGAGCAGTTCTTC. The variable domain in full, completed from reference TRBV11-1 and TRBJ2-1, reads EAEVAQSPRYKITEKSQAVAFWCDPISGHATLYWYRQILGQGPELLVQFQDESVVDDSQLPKDRFSAERLKGVDSTLKIQPAELGDSAMYLCASILGTRRPLYNEQFFGPGTRLTVL.